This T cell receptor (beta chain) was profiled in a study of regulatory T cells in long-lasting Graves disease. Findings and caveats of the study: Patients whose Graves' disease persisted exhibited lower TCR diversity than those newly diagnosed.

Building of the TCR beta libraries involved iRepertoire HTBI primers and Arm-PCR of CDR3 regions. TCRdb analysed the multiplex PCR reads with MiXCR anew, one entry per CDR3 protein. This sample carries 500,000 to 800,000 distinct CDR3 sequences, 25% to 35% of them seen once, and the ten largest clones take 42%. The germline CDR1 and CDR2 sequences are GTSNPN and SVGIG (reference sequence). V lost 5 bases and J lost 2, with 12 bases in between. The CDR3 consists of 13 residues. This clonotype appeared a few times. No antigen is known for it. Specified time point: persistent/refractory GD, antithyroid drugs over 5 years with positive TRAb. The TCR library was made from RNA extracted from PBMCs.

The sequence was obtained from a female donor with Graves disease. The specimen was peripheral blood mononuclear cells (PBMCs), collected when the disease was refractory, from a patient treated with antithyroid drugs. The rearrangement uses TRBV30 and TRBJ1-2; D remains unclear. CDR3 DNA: TGTGCCTGGTTAGGGAGCGTGAACTATGGCTACACCTTC. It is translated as CAWLGSVNYGYTF.